This T cell receptor beta chain was obtained from a study of shared clonotypes between healthy human individuals (dated by TCRdb to about 2020). General notes on the study: Three men and two women, aged 18 to 49 years, made up the cohort. To estimate repertoire size and how much clonotype sharing occurs between individuals, the study deeply sequenced the blood TCR repertoires of five healthy adults. Between about 0.94 and 10 billion PBMCs per donor were obtained by leukapheresis. To increase sequencing depth and limit assay-specific biases, TCR repertoire library preparation and sequencing were carried out by different laboratories using diverse techniques.

Healthy HIV-negative adults with no recently reported acute infections or vaccinations were included as donors. Every donor was a Caucasian adult residing in Nashville, Tennessee, USA. For unsorted samples, about 90 million PBMCs were counted, and genomic DNA was extracted using the QIAamp DNA Blood Mini kit. Blood was collected by leukapheresis, and PBMCs were isolated by Ficoll-Histopaque density gradient centrifugation and then cryopreserved in liquid nitrogen vapor phase. Using the deep immunoSEQ assay, multiplex PCR amplified TCR CDR3 regions from genomic DNA. Extracted genomic DNA from each cell subset was spread evenly across all wells of several immunoSEQ 96-well plates, with each plate serving as a replicate. For unsorted PBMC, around 0.3 ug genomic DNA, equal to about 29,000 T cell genomes, was loaded into each replicate PCR. Genomic DNA from unsorted PBMC was sequenced over ten immunoSEQ deep assay plates. Purified libraries were quantified with a Qubit 3.0 fluorometer, sized on a Bioanalyzer 2100, and re-quantified with the KAPA Library Quantification kit. A separate single-read 150-cycle Illumina NextSeq 550 flow cell was used to sequence each immunoSEQ 96-well plate. In the authors' own workflow: The immunoSEQ output contained only junctional sequences without quality scores, so filtering could not match that applied to full-length reads. Sequences were annotated with PyIR, a Python wrapper for IgBLAST v1.9, and V/J genes and CDR3 were assigned using IMGT germline references. Reads were removed for weak V/J assignments (E-value above 1e-6), missing CDR3, stop codons, out-of-frame junctions, or ambiguous translated residues. V3J clonotypes were defined as sequences sharing the same inferred V gene, J gene, and CDR3 amino acid sequence. To compute the percentage overlap between repertoires, the number of shared unique clonotypes was divided by the size of the smaller repertoire. RTK rarefaction, the Chao1 estimator, and Recon v2.1 estimates of unobserved clonotypes were used to assess repertoire richness. The table was pulled from immuneACCESS by TCRdb, which kept in-frame rearrangements only. Such tables lose some clones; where checked, under half of the loss comes from unresolved V genes, and the rest has no known cause. V and J calls and clone size are as listed in that table; D and trimming were resolved from the DNA. This sample lists about 480,000 clones; about 79% were detected once. The top ten constitute approximately 12% of the sample.

Here is what the overall study found, with its caveats: Because the study included a small number of donors, the genetic and exposure-history diversity represented was limited. Sampling was restricted to blood, and TCR repertoires in tissue are likely to differ from TCR repertoires in blood. Pairwise subsampling indicated that sequencing depth was expected to affect the degree of clonotype sharing among donors.

The germline V gene yields SGHTA for CDR1 and FQGTGA for CDR2. V and J are truncated by 0 bases and 3 bases respectively, leaving an intervening sequence of 11 bases. The CDR3 has 15 amino acids, counting the end cysteine and phenylalanine. Just the 45-base CDR3 DNA is kept, in frame starting at base 1. On this clone itself: Its recognized antigen is unknown. It has no much larger one-base neighbor in the sample; base qualities were not kept.

The source is a woman in her forties in good health. Some clones in this sample may be carry-over from other donors' samples. The chain is assembled from TRBV7-3 and TRBJ2-5; the D gene identity is not certain. Input material: PBMCs. The nucleotide sequence reads as follows: TGTGCCAGCAGCTTAACCCCCAACGGAGAAGAGACCCAGTACTTC. This encodes CASSLTPNGEETQYF.